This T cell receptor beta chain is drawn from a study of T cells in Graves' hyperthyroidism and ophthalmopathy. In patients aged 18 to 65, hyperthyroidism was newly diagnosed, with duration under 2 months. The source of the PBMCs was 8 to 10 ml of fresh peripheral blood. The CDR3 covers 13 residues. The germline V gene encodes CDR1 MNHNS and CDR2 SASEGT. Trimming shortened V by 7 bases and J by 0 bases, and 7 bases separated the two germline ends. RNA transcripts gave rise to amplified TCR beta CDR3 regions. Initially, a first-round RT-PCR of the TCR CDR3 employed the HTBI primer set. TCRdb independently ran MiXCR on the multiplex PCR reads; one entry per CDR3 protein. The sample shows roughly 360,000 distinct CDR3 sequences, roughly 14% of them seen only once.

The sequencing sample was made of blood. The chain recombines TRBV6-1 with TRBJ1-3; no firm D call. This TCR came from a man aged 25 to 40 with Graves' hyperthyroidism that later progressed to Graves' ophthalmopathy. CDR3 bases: TGTGCCAGCACCGTATCCTCTGGAAACACCATATATTTT. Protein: CASTVSSGNTIYF.